The rows below give T cell receptor beta chains drawn from one sample of a study of T cells in Graves' hyperthyroidism and ophthalmopathy. TCRdb called the multiplex PCR reads again in MiXCR, with one record for every CDR3 protein. The data hold over 350,000 distinct CDR3 sequences, with roughly 18% observed a single time. The source material was blood. These receptors were taken from a young man with Graves' ophthalmopathy. The CDR3 runs from the conserved cysteine through the conserved F or W. Fields, in order: J gene, V gene, clone size, D gene, CDR3 protein, CDR3 DNA. A D gene is named only where the DNA matches it firmly. Expanded clones get a size class; other rows say once, few or many, or leave the size out.

J: TRBJ2-2
V: TRBV9
size: .
D: .
CDR3: CASSEQGAAGELFF
DNA: TGTGCCAGCAGCGAACAGGGTGCGGCCGGGGAGCTGTTTTTT

J: TRBJ1-2
V: TRBV12-3/TRBV12-4
size: many
D: TRBD1
CDR3: CASSPTGGRYGYTF
DNA: TGTGCCAGCTCCCCGACAGGGGGACGGTATGGCTACACCTTC

J: TRBJ1-2
V: TRBV6-4
size: .
D: .
CDR3: CASSEAATSFYGYTF
DNA: TGTGCCAGCAGTGAAGCGGCAACCTCGTTCTATGGCTACACCTTC

J: TRBJ2-7
V: TRBV4-1
size: few
D: .
CDR3: CASSHGTQGNYEQYF
DNA: TGCGCCAGCAGCCATGGGACCCAGGGGAACTACGAGCAGTACTTC

J: TRBJ1-2
V: TRBV7-2
size: .
D: .
CDR3: CASSLGRAPEGYTF
DNA: TGTGCCAGCAGCTTAGGGAGGGCACCCGAAGGCTACACCTTC

J: TRBJ2-7
V: TRBV9
size: many
D: TRBD2
CDR3: CASSPGGGDYEQYF
DNA: TGTGCCAGCAGCCCGGGCGGGGGAGACTACGAGCAGTACTTC

J: TRBJ1-2
V: TRBV6-6
size: many
D: .
CDR3: CASSYSIYYYDGYTF
DNA: TGTGCCAGCAGTTACTCGATTTATTATTACGACGGCTACACCTTC

J: TRBJ1-1
V: TRBV29-1
size: many
D: .
CDR3: CSVARTLGNTEAFF
DNA: TGCAGCGTTGCCCGGACACTGGGGAACACTGAAGCTTTCTTT

J: TRBJ2-3
V: TRBV2
size: many
D: TRBD2
CDR3: CASSGSAGSGYYTQYF
DNA: TGTGCCAGCAGTGGCTCAGCGGGGAGCGGTTATTATACGCAGTATTTT

J: TRBJ1-1
V: TRBV27
size: many
D: .
CDR3: CASSLSERLETFF
DNA: TGTGCCAGCAGTTTATCCGAGAGGTTGGAGACTTTCTTT

J: TRBJ1-2
V: TRBV6-9
size: .
D: .
CDR3: CAVVGGEGLYGYTF
DNA: TGTGCCGTAGTTGGGGGGGAGGGACTTTATGGCTACACCTTC

J: TRBJ2-7
V: TRBV25-1
size: .
D: .
CDR3: CASSESASGYEQYF
DNA: TGTGCCAGCAGTGAATCAGCGAGCGGGTACGAGCAGTACTTC

J: TRBJ2-2
V: TRBV24-1
size: .
D: TRBD1
CDR3: CATSGIRDREGSWKAGELFF
DNA: TGTGCCACCAGTGGAATCCGGGACAGGGAAGGGAGTTGGAAAGCCGGGGAGCTGTTTTTT

J: TRBJ2-5
V: TRBV9
size: .
D: .
CDR3: CASSVSGETQYF
DNA: TGTGCCAGCAGCGTATCAGGCGAGACCCAGTACTTC

J: TRBJ2-3
V: TRBV7-9
size: many
D: .
CDR3: CASSPRPRGAPPDTQYF
DNA: TGTGCCAGCAGCCCTAGACCGCGTGGGGCGCCCCCAGATACGCAGTATTTT

J: TRBJ2-7
V: TRBV11-3
size: .
D: TRBD2
CDR3: CASSPRASGYEQYF
DNA: TGTGCCAGCAGCCCCCGGGCTAGCGGCTACGAGCAGTACTTC

J: TRBJ2-7
V: TRBV2
size: many
D: TRBD1
CDR3: CASSQGQGVYEQYF
DNA: TGTGCCAGCAGTCAAGGACAGGGGGTATACGAGCAGTACTTC